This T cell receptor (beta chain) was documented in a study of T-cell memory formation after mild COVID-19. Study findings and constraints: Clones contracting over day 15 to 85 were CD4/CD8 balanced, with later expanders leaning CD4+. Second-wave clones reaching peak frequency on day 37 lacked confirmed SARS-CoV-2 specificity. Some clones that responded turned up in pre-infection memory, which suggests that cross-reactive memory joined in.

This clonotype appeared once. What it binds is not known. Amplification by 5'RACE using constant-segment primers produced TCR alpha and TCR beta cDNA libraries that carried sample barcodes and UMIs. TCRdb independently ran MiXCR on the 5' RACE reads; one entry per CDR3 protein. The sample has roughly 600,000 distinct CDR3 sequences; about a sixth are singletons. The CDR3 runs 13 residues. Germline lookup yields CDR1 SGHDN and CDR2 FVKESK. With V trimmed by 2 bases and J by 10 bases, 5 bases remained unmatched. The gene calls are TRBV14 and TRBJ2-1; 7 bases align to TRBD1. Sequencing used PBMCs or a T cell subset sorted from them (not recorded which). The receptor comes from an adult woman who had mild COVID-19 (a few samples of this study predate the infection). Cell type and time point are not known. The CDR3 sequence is CASSQLRTGEQFF. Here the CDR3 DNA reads TGTGCCAGCAGCCAACTTAGGACAGGCGAGCAGTTCTTC.